The 13 T cell receptor beta chains below all came from one sample that was sequenced in a study of blood T cell repertoires in COVID-19 (dated by TCRdb to 2018 to 2020). The library was prepared using the immunoSEQ multiplex PCR assay. TCRdb's version of the immuneACCESS table is confined to in-frame rearrangements and falls short of the full clone set. An unresolved V gene accounts for under half of the shortfall where checked; the remainder is of unknown origin. This sample is represented by under 450,000 clones; 75% to 90% of them were singletons. Of the sample, about 5.4% falls within the top ten clones. Sequencing was done on a sample of PBMCs or T cells enriched from blood (not recorded which). The receptor set was obtained from a woman between 45 and 60 years old who had recovered from COVID-19.

This chain uses TRBV19 with TRBJ1-3; D not certain. The V end lost 6 bases, the J end lost 0 bases, and 15 bases lay between the germline ends. The germline V gene has CDR1 LNHDA and CDR2 SQIVND (reference sequence). The CDR3 is 16 residues long. CDR3 nucleotides: TGTGCCAGTAGAGATGTGACATTTAGCTCTGGAAACACCATATATTTT. Protein product: CASRDVTFSSGNTIYF.

This rearrangement joins TRBV6-4 to TRBJ2-7, with 14 bases aligning to TRBD2. Losses at the gene ends were 2 bases for V and 0 bases for J; bases not matched to a gene: 9. The CDR3 runs 19 residues. Looked up from germline, CDR1 is MRHNA and CDR2 is SNTAGT. The CDR3 region is CASSDRGTSGRGGSYEQYF. The CDR3 nucleotides are TGTGCCAGCAGTGACCGGGGGACTAGCGGGAGAGGGGGCTCCTACGAGCAGTACTTC.

This rearrangement joins TRBV27 to TRBJ2-2, with D maybe TRBD1 (6 bases). Trimming pared 5 bases from V and 9 bases from J, leaving 10 bases between. CDR1 is MNHEY, CDR2 SMNVEV, per germline (reference sequence). CDR3 length: 12 amino acids. The CDR3 sequence is CASSPQGWELFF. CDR3 bases: TGTGCCAGCAGTCCACAGGGATGGGAGCTGTTTTTT.

The gene calls are TRBV4-3 and TRBJ2-2, with 9 bases matching TRBD1. The J segment lost 6 bases and the V segment lost 3 bases, leaving 14 bases of the junction unmatched. The CDR3 is made up of 18 amino acids. Germline-derived CDR1 and CDR2 are LGHNA and YSLEER. CDR3 coding DNA: TGCGCCAGCAGCCAGACCTCATCCGGGACAGGGCCCTCCGGGGAGCTGTTTTTT. Its protein product is CASSQTSSGTGPSGELFF.

The rearrangement links TRBV27 to TRBJ2-7, with 12 bases aligning to TRBD1. This CDR3 has 16 amino acids. The J segment lost 6 bases and the V segment lost 4 bases, leaving 10 bases of the junction unmatched. The germline V gene encodes CDR1 MNHEY and CDR2 SMNVEV (reference sequence). CDR3 loop: CASSWTPGTGGGEQYF. The CDR3 DNA sequence: TGTGCCAGCAGTTGGACCCCCGGGACAGGGGGCGGCGAGCAGTACTTC.

The chain links TRBV6-5 to TRBJ1-2, with a weak D call TRBD1 (5 bases). CDR1 is MNHEY and CDR2 is SVGAGI in the germline V gene. CDR3 length: 15 residues. V shed 6 bases and J shed 0 bases, with 14 bases lying between them. The CDR3 DNA reads TGTGCCAGCAGAAAGCCGACAGCCTCTAACTATGGCTACACCTTC. This encodes CASRKPTASNYGYTF.

The CDR3 DNA sequence: TGTGCCAGCAGCTCCACGACGCGGGACGGCGAGACCCAGTACTTC. This translates into CASSSTTRDGETQYF. This chain connects TRBV7-2 to TRBJ2-5; D might be TRBD2 (6 bases). The V and J ends lost 4 bases and 5 bases respectively, with 17 bases between them. The CDR3 has 15 amino acids. Germline CDR1 and CDR2: SGHTA and FQGNSA.

V gene TRBV10-3 combines with J gene TRBJ1-2; D gene ambiguous. The V end lost 3 bases, the J end lost 0 bases, and 14 bases lay between the germline ends. From germline, CDR1 is ENHRY and CDR2 SYGVKD. This CDR3 contains 16 residues. The CDR3 bases are TGTGCCATCAGTGACGTCCAGCGCCCAGCTAACTATGGCTACACCTTC. It translates to CAISDVQRPANYGYTF.

This clone was seen more than once but under ten times. The V and J genes are TRBV5-4 and TRBJ2-1; no clear D. Trimming stripped 4 bases from V and 0 bases from J, with 14 bases between. The CDR3 is 16 amino acids. Germline CDR1 reads SGHNT; CDR2 reads YYREEE (reference sequence). CDR3 sequence (DNA): TGTGCCAGCAGCGTACAGCTACAGAGCTCCTACAATGAGCAGTTCTTC. This translates into CASSVQLQSSYNEQFF.

The rearrangement uses TRBV11-3 and TRBJ2-1, with 10 nucleotides matching TRBD2. V was pared by 6 bases and J by 2 bases, with 4 bases of the junction left unmatched. The CDR3 is 15 residues long. The germline V gene encodes CDR1 SGHNT and CDR2 YENEEA. This CDR3 reads CASRASGGAYNEQFF. The CDR3 nucleotides are TGTGCCAGCAGAGCCAGCGGGGGGGCCTACAATGAGCAGTTCTTC. Together with reference TRBV11-3 and TRBJ2-1, the CDR3 gives the full variable domain: EAGVVQSPRYKIIEKKQPVAFWCNPISGHNTLYWYLQNLGQGPELLIRYENEEAVDDSQLPKDRFSAERLKGVDSTLKIQPAELGDSAVYLCASRASGGAYNEQFFGPGTRLTVL.

Of note for this clone: At one boundary the junction diverges from the germline segment, which might be a read error. V usage is TRBV4-3 and J usage is TRBJ2-2; 8 bases are a match to TRBD2. The CDR3 extends over 15 amino acids. From germline, CDR1 is LGHNA and CDR2 YSLEER. The chain's CDR3 is CASSQTQAGDGALFF. In nucleotides, the CDR3 is TGCGCCAGCAGCCAAACCCAAGCGGGAGACGGGGCGCTGTTTTTT.

This clone was counted many times. The V and J genes are TRBV19 and TRBJ1-2; D remains unclear. Trimming cost V 4 bases and J 4 bases, with 10 bases left between them. The length of the CDR3 is 13 residues. Germline V CDR1 and CDR2: LNHDA, SQIVND (reference sequence). The DNA of the CDR3 is TGTGCCAGTAGTAGGCGGGAGGGCTATGGCTACACCTTC. As protein: CASSRREGYGYTF.

The rearrangement links TRBV11-2 to TRBJ1-3; TRBD1 aligns across 7 bases. In germline, CDR1 is SGHAT, CDR2 FQNNGV. CDR3 length: 13 residues. Trimming removed 5 bases from V and 4 bases from J; junction bases left unmatched: 2. The CDR3 sequence is CASSMDRGNTIYF. The CDR3 region has the DNA TGTGCCAGCAGCATGGACAGGGGAAACACCATATATTTT. Full variable domain (remainder filled in from reference TRBV11-2 and TRBJ1-3): EAGVAQSPRYKIIEKRQSVAFWCNPISGHATLYWYQQILGQGPKLLIQFQNNGVVDDSQLPKDRFSAERLKGVDSTLKIQPAKLEDSAVYLCASSMDRGNTIYFGEGSWLTVV.